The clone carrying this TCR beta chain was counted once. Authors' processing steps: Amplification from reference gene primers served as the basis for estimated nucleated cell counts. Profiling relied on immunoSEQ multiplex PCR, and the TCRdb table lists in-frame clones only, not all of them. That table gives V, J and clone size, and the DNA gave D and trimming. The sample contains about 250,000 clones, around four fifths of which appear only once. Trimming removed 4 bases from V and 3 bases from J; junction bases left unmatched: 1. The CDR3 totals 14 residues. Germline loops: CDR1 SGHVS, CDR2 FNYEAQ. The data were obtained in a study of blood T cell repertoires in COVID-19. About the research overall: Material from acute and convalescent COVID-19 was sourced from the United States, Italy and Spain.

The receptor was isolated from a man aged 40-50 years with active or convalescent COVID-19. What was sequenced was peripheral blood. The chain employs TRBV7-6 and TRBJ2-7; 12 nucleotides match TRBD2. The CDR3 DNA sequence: TGTGCCAGCAGCTCACTAGCGGGAGGCTACGAGCAGTACTTC. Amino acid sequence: CASSSLAGGYEQYF. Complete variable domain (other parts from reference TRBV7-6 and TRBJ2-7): GAGVSQSPRYKVTKRGQDVALRCDPISGHVSLYWYRQALGQGPEFLTYFNYEAQQDKSGLPNDRFSAERPEGSISTLTIQRTEQRDSAMYRCASSSLAGGYEQYFGPGTRLTVT.